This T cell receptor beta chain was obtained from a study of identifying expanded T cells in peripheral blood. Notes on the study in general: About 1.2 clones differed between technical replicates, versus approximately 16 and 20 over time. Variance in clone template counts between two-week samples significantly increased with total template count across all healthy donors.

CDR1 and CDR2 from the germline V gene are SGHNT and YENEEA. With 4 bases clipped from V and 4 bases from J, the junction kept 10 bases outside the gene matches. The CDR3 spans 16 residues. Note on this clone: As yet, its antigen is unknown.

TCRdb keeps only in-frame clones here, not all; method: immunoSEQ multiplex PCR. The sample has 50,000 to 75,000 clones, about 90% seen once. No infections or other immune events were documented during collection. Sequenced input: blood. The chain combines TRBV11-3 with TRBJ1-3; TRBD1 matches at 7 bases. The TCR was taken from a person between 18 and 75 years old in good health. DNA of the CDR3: TGTGCCAGCAGCTCAAGGGACAGCGGACTCGGAAACACCATATATTTT. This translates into CASSSRDSGLGNTIYF. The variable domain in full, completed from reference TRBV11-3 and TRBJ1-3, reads EAGVVQSPRYKIIEKKQPVAFWCNPISGHNTLYWYLQNLGQGPELLIRYENEEAVDDSQLPKDRFSAERLKGVDSTLKIQPAELGDSAVYLCASSSRDSGLGNTIYFGEGSWLTVV.